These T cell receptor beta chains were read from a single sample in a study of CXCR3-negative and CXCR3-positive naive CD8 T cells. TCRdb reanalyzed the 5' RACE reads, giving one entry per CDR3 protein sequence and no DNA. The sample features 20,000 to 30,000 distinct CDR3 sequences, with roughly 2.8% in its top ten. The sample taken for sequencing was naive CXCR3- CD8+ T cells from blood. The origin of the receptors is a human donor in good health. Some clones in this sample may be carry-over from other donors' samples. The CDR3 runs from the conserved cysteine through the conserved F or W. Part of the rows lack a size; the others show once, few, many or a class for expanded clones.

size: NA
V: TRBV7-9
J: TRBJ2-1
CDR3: CASSHDSGSSYNEQFF

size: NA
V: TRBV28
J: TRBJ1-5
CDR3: CASSLAPEENQPQHF

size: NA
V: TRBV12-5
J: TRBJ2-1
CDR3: CASGSWTSGGAYNEQFF

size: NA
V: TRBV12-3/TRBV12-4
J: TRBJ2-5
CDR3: CASSPEGTGHETQYF

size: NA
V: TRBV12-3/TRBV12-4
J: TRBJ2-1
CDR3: CASSLGGDSLPYNEQFF

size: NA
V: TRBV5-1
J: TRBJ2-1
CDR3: CASSLFFGGRNNEQFF

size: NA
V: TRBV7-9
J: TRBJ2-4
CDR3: CASRPGSGKNIQYF

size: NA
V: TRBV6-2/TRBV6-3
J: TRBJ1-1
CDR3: CASSYPPPMNTEAFF

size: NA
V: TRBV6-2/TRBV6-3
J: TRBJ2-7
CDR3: CASSYGGGQSSYEQYF

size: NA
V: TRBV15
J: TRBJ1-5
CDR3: CATSRDRTNQPQHF

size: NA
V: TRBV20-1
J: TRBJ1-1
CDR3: CSVPQGATEAFF

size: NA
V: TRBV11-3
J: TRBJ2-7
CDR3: CASSLVSGGTSGCEQYF

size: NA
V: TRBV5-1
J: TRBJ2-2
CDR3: CASSLEGSAGELFF

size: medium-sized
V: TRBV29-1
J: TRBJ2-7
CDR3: CSVTPAGRGEQYF

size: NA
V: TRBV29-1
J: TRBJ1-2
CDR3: CSVVRDDNYGYTF

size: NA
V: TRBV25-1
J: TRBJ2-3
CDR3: CASGPPAGVRLSTDTQYF

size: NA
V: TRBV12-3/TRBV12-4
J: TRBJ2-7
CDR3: CASSSITPSYEQYF

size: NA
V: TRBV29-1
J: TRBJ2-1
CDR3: CSAILAYEQFF

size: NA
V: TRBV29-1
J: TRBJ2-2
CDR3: CSVFRINTGELFF

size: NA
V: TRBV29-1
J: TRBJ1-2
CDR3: CSVDQGGGYGYTF

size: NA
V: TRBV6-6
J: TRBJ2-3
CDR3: CASSYSSTDTQYF

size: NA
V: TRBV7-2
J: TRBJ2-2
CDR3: CASSLAVALNTGELFF

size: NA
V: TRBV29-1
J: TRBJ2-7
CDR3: CSVAEVSYEQYF

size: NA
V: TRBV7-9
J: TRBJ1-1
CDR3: CASSTGNTEAFF

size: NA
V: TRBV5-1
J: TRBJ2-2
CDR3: CASSLVGQGINGELFF

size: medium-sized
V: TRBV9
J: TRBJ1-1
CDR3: CASSVGGQAANTEAFF

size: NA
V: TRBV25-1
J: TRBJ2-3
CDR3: CASSEPGYTDTQYF